This T cell receptor beta chain is from a study of beta chain features in type 1 diabetes. Study conclusions and caveats: cDNA sequencing could over-represent cells with high TCR expression.

V was cut by 4 bases and J by 0 bases, with 5 bases left in between. The CDR3 consists of 13 residues. Germline V gives CDR1 SGHRS, CDR2 YFSETQ. All of the isolated RNA was reverse transcribed, so expressed TCRB transcripts were sequenced. Produced via immunoSEQ multiplex PCR; TCRdb's table is partial and in-frame only. In the table there are 160,000 or so clones, less than 9.5% of which are singletons. With regard to this clone: Its cognate antigen is unknown.

This sequence originates from a woman under 30 in good health. What was sequenced was central memory CD4+ T cells from blood. The gene calls are TRBV5-1 and TRBJ2-1; D not resolved. DNA of the CDR3: TGCGCCAGCAGCGTCGGCTCCTACAATGAGCAGTTCTTC. Encoded protein: CASSVGSYNEQFF.